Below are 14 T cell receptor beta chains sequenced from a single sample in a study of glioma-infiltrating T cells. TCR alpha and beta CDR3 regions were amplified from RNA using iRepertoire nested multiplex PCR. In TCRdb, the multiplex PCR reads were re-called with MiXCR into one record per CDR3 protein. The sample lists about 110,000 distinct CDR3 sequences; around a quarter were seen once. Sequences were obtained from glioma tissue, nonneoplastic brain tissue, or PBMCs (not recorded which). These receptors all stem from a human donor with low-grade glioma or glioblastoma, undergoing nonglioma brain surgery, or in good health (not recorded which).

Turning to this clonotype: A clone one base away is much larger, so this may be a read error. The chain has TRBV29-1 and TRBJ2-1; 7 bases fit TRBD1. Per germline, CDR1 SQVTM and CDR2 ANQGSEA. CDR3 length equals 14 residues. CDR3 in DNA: TGCAGCTCCACCGGGACAGTCTCCTACAATGAGCAGTCCTTC. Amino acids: CSSTGTVSYNEQSF.

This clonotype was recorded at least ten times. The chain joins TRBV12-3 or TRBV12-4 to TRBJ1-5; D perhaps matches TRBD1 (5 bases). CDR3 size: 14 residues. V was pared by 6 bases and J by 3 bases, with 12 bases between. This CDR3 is CASRVSQANQPQHF. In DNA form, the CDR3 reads TGTGCCAGCAGGGTATCACAGGCCAATCAGCCCCAGCATTTT.

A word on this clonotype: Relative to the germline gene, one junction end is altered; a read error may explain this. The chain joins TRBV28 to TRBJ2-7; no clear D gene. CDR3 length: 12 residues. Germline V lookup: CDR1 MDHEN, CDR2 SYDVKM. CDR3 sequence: CASRFALGEQCF. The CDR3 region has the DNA TGTGCCAGCAGATTCGCCCTTGGCGAGCAGTGCTTC.

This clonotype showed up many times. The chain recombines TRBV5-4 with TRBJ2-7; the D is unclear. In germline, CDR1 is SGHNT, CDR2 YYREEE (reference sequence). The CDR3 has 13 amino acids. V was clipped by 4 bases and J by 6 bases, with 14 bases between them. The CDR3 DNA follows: TGTGCCAGCAGCCTGTGGGATAGTCGCGAGCAGTACTTC. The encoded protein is CASSLWDSREQYF.

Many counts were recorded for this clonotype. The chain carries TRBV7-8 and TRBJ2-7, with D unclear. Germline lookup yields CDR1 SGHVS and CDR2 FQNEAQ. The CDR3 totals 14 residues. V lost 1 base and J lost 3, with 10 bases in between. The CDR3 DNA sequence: TGTGCCAGCAGCTTAGTACCGGTTGGCTACGAGCAGTACTTC. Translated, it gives CASSLVPVGYEQYF.

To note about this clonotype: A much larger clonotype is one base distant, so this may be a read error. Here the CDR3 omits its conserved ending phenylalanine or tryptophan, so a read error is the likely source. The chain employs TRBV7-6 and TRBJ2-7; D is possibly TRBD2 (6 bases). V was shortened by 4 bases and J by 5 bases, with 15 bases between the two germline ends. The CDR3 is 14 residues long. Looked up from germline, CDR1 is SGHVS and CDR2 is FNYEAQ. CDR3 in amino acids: CASSSIGTHHEQYS. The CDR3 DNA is TGTGCCAGCAGCTCCATCGGGACTCACCACGAGCAGTACTCC.

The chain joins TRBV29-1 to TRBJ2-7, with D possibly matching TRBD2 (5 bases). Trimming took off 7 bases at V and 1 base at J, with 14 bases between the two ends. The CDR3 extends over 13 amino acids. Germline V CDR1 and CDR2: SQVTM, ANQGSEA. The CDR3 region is CSAEGYRSYEQYF. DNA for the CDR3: TGCAGCGCAGAGGGCTATCGGTCCTACGAGCAGTACTTC.

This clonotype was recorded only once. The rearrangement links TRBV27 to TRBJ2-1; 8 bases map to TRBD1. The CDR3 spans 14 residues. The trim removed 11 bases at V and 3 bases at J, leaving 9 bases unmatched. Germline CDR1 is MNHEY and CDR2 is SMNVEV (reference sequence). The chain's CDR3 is CAGGLGTGYNEQFF. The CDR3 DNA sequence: TGTGCCGGCGGTTTAGGGACAGGCTACAATGAGCAGTTCTTC.

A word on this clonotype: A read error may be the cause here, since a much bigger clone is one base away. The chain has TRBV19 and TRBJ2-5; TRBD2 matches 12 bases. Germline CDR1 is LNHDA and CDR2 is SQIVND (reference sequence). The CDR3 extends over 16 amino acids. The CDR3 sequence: CASSRRLAGEGENQYF. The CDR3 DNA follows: TGTGCCAGTAGTCGAAGACTAGCGGGAGAAGGAGAGAACCAGTACTTC.

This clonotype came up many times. CDR3 nucleotides: TGTGCCAGCAGATCGGACAGGGCATTTGAGACCCAGTACTTC. Amino acid sequence: CASRSDRAFETQYF. The rearrangement joins TRBV2 to TRBJ2-5; 8 bases agree with TRBD1. Trimming at V came to 6 bases and at J to 5 bases, leaving 8 bases not matched to a gene. CDR1 is SNHLY, CDR2 FYNNEI, per germline. The CDR3 is made up of 14 amino acids.

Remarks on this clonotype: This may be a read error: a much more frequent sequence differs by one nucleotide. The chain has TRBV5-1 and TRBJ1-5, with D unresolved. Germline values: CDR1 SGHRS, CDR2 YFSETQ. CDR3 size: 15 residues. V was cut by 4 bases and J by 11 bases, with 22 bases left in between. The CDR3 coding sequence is TGCGCCAGCAGCCCAGGTACTCAAGCCTTCGGGGCCCAGCATTTT. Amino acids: CASSPGTQAFGAQHF.

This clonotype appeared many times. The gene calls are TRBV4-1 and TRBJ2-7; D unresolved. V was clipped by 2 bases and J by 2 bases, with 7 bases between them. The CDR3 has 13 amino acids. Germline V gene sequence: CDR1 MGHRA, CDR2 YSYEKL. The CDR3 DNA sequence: TGCGCCAGCAGCCAAACCCTAGCCTACGAGCAGTACTTC. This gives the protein CASSQTLAYEQYF.

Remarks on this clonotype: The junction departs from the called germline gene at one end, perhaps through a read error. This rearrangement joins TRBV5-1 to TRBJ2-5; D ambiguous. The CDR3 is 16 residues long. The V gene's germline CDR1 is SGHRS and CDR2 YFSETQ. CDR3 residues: CASSPNPGRPQQTQYF. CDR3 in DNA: TGCGCCAGCAGCCCTAACCCGGGCCGCCCCCAACAGACCCAGTACTTC.

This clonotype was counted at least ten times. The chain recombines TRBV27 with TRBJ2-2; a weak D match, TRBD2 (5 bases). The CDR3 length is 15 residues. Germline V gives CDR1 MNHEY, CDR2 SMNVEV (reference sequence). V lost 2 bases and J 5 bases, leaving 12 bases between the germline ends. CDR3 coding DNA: TGTGCCAGCAGTTTAGAAGCGGCGCAGACCGGGGAGCTGTTTTTT. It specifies CASSLEAAQTGELFF.